This TCR beta chain was captured in a study of T cells expressing NK-cell markers (dated by TCRdb to 2018 to 2021). About the investigation overall: TCR beta-chain repertoires were profiled in sorted CD3+CD56+NKG2C+, CD3+CD56+NKG2C- and CD3+CD56-NKG2C+ T-cell subsets from about 8 donors. Randomly selected healthy volunteers, three men and five women, were used as the eight sequenced donors. Among the eight sequenced donors, seven were HCMV-seropositive and one was HCMV-seronegative. Illumina HiSeq 2000/2500, MiSeq or NextSeq was used to sequence libraries as 2 x 150 bp reads. Here is what the overall study found, with its caveats: Those dominant clonotypes were again the most abundant among CD3+CD56-NKG2C+ cells in a few donors, at about 25-65%. Whether the expanded NKG2C-expressing T cell clones were specific for HCMV antigens remained unclear. In five to seven donors, the dominant CD3+CD56+NKG2C+ clonotypes were found to rank among the top 10 CD8+ clonotypes and to make up about 1.0-7.0% of CD8+ T cells.

As concerns this clonotype: It has no known antigen specificity.

The sequencing machine was an Illumina HiSeq 2000. TCR beta cDNA libraries were prepared using 5'RACE template switching, which introduced a universal primer site and unique molecular identifiers. Synthesis of cDNA was primed from the TCR beta constant segment and was followed by two consecutive PCR amplification steps. Concerning the study's data processing: MIGEC was used to demultiplex reads and group reads by UMI, and MiTCR was used to assemble and quantify clonotypes. Only TCR cDNA sequences supported by at least two reads were kept to exclude erroneous sequences. The tcR package was used for downstream repertoire analysis, and clonotypes were matched between fractions using CDR3 nucleotide sequence together with V segment. VDJmatch was used to annotate antigen specificity against VDJdb, with one amino acid substitution in CDR3 allowed. After the reads were reprocessed by TCRdb, one entry was made per CDR3 protein sequence, with no DNA. The V and J calls shown here were made by TCRdb, not taken from the authors' results. The sample table includes 250,000 or so distinct CDR3 sequences. Around 4.2% of the sample belongs to the ten largest clones.

CDR1 and CDR2 were assigned from the germline V gene as KGHDR and SFDVKD. The CDR3 measures 18 amino acids from cysteine to phenylalanine. DNA is not on record. A commercial ELISA kit detecting HCMV-specific IgG in serum was used to determine HCMV serostatus. Ficoll density gradient centrifugation was used to isolate peripheral blood mononuclear cells from blood. The specimen was blood T cells: a sorted CD56 or NKG2C T cell subset, CD4+ or CD8+ T cells, or bulk PBMC T cells (not recorded which). The receptor's source is a woman aged 18-69 years in good health. The sequence links TRBV24-1 to TRBJ2-3; the TCRdb D gene call, TRBD1, has no DNA to confirm it. The CDR3 amino acid sequence is: CATSPRARDRVKTDTQYF.